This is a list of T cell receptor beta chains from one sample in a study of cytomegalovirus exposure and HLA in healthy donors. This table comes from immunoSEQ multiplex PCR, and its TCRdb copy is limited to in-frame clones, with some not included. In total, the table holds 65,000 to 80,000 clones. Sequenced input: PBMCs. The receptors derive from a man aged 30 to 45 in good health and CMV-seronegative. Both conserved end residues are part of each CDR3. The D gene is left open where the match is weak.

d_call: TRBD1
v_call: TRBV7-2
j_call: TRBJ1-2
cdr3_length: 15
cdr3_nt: TGTGCCAGCAGCCAGACAGGGGGCGCGAGCTATGGCTACACCTTC
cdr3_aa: CASSQTGGASYGYTF

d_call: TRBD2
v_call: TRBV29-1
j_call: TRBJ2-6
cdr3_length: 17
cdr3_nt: TGCAGCGTAGATGAGGGGACTAGCTTTTCTGGGGCCAACGTCCTGACTTTC
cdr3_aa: CSVDEGTSFSGANVLTF

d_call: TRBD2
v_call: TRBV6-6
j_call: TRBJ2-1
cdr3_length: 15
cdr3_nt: TGTGCCAGCAGTTCAGGGACTAGCGGAGCCCATGAGCAGTTCTTC
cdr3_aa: CASSSGTSGAHEQFF

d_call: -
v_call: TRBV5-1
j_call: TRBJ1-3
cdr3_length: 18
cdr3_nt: TGCGCCAGCAGCTTGGCCGGACCGAGAAGAGGGGGTGGAAACACCATATATTTT
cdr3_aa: CASSLAGPRRGGGNTIYF

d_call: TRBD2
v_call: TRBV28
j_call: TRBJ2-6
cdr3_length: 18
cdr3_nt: TGTGCCAGCGCATCCGGGACTAGCGGTTTACTTGGGGCCAACGTCCTGACTTTC
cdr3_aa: CASASGTSGLLGANVLTF

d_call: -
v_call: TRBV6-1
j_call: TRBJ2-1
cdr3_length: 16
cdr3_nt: TGTGCCAGCAGTGAAGCTGGGTCTACAGGGACCAATGAGCAGTTCTTC
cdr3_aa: CASSEAGSTGTNEQFF

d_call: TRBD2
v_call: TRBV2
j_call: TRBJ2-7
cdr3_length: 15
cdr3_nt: TGTGCCAGCAGTGTAGAGAGCGGGAGGACCTACGAGCAGTACTTC
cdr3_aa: CASSVESGRTYEQYF

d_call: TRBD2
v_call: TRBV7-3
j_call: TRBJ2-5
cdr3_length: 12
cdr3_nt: TGTGCCAGCAGCCGGGAGGGGGAGACCCAGTACTTC
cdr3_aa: CASSREGETQYF

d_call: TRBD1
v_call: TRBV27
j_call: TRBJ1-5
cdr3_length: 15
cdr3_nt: TGTGCCAGCAGTCCAGCCGACAGGGGATGGCAGCCCCAGCATTTT
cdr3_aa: CASSPADRGWQPQHF

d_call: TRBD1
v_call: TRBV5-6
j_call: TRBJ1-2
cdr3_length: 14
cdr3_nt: TGTGCCAGCAGCTTGGGGTACAGGGGGCACGGCTACACCTTC
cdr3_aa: CASSLGYRGHGYTF

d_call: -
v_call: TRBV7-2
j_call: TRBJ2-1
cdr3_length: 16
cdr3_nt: TGTGCCAGCAGCTCCCTTGGAGGAGGCGCCTACAATGAGCAGTTCTTC
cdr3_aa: CASSSLGGGAYNEQFF

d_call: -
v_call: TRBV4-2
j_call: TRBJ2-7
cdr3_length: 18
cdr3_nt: TGTGCCAGCAGCCAAGGGGTCGGAGCGACGACCCTCGCCTACGAGCAGTACTTC
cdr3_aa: CASSQGVGATTLAYEQYF

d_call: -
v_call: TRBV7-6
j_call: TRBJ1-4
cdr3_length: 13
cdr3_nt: TGTGCCAGCAGCTTTCGGGAAAATGAAAAACTGTTTTTT
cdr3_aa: CASSFRENEKLFF

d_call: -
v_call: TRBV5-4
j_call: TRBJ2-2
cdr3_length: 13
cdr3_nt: TGTGCCACCAGGACAGCTAACACCGGGGAGCTGTTTTTT
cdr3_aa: CATRTANTGELFF

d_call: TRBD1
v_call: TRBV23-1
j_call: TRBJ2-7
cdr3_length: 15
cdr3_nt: TGCGCCAGCAGTTCCACCCGACAGGGTGCCTACGAGCAGTACTTC
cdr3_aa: CASSSTRQGAYEQYF

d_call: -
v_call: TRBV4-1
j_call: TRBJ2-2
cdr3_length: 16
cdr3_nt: TGCGCCAGCAGCTCCTACGGAGGAGCGAACACCGGGGAGCTGTTTTTT
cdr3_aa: CASSSYGGANTGELFF

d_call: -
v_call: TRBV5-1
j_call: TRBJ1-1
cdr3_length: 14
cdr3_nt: TGCGCCAGCAGTCGTGGTTCAGAAAACACTGAAGCTTTCTTT
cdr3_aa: CASSRGSENTEAFF

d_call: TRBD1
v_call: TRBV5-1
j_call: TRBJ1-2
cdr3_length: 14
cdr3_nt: TGCGCCAGCAGCTTGGACAGGGGTCTCTCTGGCTACACCTTC
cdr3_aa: CASSLDRGLSGYTF

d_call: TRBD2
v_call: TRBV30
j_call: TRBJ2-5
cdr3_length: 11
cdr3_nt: TGTGTGGTCGGGAGGGCCGAGACCCAGTACTTC
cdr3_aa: CVVGRAETQYF

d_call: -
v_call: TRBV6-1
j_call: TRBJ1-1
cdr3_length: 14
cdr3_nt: TGTGCCAGCAGTGCCTTGGGACTGCGGACTGAAGCTTTCTTT
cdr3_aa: CASSALGLRTEAFF

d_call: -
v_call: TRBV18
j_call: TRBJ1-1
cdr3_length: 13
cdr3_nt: TGTGCCAGCTTCCCGGGAGGGCCCACTGAAGCTTTCTTT
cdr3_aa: CASFPGGPTEAFF

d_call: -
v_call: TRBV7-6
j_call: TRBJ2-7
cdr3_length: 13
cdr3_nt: TGTGCCAGCAGCCAAGGACAGCACTACGAGCAGTACTTC
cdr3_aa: CASSQGQHYEQYF

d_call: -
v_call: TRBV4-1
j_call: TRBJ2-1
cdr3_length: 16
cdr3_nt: TGCGCCAGCAGCTACTTAGCGGACCCCTCCTACAATGAGCAGTTCTTC
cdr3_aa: CASSYLADPSYNEQFF

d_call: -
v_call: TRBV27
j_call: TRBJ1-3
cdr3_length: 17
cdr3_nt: TGTGCCAGCAGTCCAGCCGGGGGGCCTTTCTCTGGAAACACCATATATTTT
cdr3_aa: CASSPAGGPFSGNTIYF

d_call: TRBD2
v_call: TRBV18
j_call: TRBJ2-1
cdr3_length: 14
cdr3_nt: TGTGCCACTCTCGATCGCGGGGGGGTCAATGAGCAGTTCTTC
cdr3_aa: CATLDRGGVNEQFF

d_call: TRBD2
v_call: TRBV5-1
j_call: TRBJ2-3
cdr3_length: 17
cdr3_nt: TGCGCCAGCAGCTCTTATGGGGCGGGAGGGGGCACAGATACGCAGTATTTT
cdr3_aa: CASSSYGAGGGTDTQYF

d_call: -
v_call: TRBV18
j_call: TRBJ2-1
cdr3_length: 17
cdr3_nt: TGTGCCAGCTCACCGATTCTAGACGGATGGTTTCGCAATGAGCAGTTCTTC
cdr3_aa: CASSPILDGWFRNEQFF

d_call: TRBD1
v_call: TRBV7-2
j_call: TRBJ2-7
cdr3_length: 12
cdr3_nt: TGTGCCAGCAGCAGACAGGGCTACGAGCAGTACTTC
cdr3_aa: CASSRQGYEQYF

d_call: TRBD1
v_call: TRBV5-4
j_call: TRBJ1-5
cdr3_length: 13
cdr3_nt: TGTGCCAGCAGCACCGACAGGGCCCAGCCCCAGCATTTT
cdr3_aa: CASSTDRAQPQHF

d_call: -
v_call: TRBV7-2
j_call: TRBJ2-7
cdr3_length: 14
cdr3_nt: TGTGCCAGCAGCTTAGCGTCCAGGCCTCACGAGCAGTACTTC
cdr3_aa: CASSLASRPHEQYF

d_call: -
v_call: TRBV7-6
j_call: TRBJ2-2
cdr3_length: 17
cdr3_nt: TGTGCCAGCAGCTTCGAGAAGACTAGATTCCGCACCGGGGAGCTGTTTTTT
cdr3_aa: CASSFEKTRFRTGELFF

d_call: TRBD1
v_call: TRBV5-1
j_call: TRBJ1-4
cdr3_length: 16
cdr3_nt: TGCGCCAGCAGCTGGCTTCAGGACAGGGGGGGAGAAAAACTGTTTTTT
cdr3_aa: CASSWLQDRGGEKLFF

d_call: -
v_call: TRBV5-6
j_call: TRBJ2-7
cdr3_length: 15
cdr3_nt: TGTGCCAGCAGCCGGCGGAGGGCGGGCAACTACGAGCAGTACTTC
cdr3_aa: CASSRRRAGNYEQYF

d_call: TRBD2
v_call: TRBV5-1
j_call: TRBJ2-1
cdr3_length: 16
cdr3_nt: TGCGCCAGCAGCTTGATAGCGGGGGCACAGAACAATGAGCAGTTCTTC
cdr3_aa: CASSLIAGAQNNEQFF

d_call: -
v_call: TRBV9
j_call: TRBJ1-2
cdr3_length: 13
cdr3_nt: TGTGCCAGCAGCGTAGGTCAAAACTATGGCTACACCTTC
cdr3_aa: CASSVGQNYGYTF

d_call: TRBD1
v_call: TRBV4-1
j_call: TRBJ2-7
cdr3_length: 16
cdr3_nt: TGCGCCAGCAGCCTGGGGGGACAGGGGGGTCTGGCGGAGCAGTACTTC
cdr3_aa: CASSLGGQGGLAEQYF

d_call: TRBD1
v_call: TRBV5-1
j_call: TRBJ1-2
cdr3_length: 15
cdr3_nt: TGCGCCAGCAGCCCTAGACAGGGGGCGTCTCGGGGCTACACCTTC
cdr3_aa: CASSPRQGASRGYTF